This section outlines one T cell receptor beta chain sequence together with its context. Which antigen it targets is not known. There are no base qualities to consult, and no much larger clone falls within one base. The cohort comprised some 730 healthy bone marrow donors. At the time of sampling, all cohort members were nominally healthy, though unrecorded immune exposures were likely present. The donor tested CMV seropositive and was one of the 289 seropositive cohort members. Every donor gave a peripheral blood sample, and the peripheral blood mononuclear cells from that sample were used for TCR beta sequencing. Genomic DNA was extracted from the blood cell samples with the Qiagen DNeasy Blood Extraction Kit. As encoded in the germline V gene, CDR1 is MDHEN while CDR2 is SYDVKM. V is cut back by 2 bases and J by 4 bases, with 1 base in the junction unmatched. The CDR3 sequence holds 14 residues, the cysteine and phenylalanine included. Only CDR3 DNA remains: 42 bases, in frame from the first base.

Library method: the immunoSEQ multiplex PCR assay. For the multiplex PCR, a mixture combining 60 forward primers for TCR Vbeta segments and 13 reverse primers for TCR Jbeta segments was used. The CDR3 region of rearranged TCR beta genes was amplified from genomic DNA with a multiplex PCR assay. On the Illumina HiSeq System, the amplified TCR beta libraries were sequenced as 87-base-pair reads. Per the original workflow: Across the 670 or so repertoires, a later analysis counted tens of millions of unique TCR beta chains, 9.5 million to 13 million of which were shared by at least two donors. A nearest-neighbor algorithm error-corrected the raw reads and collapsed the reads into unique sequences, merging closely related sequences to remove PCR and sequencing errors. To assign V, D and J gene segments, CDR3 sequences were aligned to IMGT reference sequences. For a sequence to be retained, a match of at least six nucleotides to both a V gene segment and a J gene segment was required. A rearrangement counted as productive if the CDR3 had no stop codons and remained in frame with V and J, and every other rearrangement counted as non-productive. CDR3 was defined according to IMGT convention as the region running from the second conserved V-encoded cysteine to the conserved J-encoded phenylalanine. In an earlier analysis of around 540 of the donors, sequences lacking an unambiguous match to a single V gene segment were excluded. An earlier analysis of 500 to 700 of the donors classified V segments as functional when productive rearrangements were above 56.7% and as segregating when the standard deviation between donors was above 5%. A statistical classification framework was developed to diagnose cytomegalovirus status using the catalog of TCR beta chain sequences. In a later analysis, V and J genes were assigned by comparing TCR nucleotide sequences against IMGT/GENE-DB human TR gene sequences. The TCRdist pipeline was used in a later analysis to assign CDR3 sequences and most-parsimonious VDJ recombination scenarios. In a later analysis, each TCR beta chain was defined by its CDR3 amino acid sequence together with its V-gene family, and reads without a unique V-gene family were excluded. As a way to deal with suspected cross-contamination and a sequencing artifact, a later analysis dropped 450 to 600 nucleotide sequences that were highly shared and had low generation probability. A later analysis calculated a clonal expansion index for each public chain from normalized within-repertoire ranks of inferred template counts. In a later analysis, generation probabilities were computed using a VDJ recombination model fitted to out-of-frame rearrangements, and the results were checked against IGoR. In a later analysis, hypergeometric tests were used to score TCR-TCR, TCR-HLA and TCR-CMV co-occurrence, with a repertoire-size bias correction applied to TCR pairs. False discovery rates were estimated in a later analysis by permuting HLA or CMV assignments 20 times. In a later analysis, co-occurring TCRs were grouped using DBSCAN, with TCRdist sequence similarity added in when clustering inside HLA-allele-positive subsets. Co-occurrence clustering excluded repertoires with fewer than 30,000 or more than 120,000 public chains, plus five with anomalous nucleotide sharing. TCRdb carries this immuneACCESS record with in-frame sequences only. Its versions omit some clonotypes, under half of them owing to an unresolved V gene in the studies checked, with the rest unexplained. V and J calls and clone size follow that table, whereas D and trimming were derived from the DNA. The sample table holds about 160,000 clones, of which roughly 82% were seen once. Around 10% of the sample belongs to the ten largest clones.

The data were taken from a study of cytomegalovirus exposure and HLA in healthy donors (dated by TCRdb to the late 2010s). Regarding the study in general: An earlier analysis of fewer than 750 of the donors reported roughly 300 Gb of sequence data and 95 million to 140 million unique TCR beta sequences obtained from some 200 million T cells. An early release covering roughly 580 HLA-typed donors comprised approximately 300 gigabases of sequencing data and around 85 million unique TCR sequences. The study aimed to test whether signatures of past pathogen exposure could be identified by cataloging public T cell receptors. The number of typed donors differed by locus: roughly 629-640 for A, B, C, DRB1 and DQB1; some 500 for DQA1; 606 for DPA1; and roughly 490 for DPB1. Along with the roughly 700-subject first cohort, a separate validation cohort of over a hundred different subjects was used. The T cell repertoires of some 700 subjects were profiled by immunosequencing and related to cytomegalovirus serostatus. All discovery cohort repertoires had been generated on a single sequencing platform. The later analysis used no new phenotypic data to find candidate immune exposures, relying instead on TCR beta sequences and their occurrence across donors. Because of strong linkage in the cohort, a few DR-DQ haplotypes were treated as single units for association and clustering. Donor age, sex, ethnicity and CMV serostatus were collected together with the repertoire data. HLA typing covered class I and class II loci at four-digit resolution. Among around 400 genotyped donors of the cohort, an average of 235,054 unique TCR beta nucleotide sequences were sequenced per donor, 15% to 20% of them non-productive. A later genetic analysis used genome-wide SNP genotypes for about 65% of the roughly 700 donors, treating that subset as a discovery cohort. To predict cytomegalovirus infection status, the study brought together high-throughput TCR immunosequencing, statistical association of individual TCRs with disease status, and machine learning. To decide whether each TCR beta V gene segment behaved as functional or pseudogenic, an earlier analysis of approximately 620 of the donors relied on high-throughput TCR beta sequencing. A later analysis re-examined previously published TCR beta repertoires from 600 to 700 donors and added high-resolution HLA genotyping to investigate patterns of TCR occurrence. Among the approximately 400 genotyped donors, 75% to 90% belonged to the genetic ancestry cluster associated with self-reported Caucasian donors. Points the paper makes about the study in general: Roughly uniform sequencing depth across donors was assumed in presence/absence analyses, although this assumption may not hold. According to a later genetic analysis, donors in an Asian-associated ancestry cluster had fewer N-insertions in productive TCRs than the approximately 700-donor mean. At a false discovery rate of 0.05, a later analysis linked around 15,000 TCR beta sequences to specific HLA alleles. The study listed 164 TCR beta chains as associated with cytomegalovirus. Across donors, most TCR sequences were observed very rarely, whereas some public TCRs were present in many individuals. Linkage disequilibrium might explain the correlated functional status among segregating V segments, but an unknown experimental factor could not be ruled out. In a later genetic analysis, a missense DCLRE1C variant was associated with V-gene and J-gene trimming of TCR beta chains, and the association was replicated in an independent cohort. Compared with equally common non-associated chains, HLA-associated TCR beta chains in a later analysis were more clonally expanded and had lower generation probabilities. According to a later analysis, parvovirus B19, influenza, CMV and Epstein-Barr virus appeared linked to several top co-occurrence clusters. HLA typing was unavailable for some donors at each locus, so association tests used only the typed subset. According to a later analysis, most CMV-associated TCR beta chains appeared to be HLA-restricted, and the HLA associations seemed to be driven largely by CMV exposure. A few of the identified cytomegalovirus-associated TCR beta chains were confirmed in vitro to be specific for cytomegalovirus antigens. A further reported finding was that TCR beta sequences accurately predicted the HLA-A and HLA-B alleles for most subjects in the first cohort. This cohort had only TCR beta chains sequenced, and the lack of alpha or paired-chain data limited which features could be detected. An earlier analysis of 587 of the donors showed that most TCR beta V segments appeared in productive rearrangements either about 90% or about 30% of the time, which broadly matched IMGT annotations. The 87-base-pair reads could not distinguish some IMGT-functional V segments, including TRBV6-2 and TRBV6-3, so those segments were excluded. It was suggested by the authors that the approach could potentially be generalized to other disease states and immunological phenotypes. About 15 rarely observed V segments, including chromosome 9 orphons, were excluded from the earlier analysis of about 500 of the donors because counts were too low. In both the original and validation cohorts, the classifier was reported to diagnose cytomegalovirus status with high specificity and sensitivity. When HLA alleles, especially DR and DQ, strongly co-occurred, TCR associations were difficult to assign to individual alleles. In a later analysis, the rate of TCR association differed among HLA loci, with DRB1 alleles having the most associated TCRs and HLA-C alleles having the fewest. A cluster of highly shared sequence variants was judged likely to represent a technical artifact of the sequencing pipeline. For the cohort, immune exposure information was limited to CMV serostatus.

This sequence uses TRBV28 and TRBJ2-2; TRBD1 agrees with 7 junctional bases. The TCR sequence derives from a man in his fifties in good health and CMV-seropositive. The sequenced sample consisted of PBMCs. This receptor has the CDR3 CASSLRGLTGELFF. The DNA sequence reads TGTGCCAGCAGTTTAAGGGGGCTCACCGGGGAGCTGTTTTTT.